This T cell receptor beta chain was captured in a study of cytotoxic CD8 clonotypes in ibrutinib-treated CLL. Across the whole study: After a median of around 68 months, roughly 15 patients stayed remitted and approximately twelve progressed; responses had been partial in approximately 24 and complete in 2. There were, on average, approximately 260,000 productive templates and some 90,000 productive rearrangements per sample.

Worth noting for this clone: Its cognate antigen is unknown.

Study outcomes and limitations: Pretreatment clonality was elevated relative to age-matched healthy donors and paralleled circulating CD8+ T-cell counts. Lymph node repertoires were not studied, and sampling times were unmatched.

TCRdb's table, derived via immunoSEQ multiplex PCR, lists solely in-frame clones and lacks some. The sample has around 150,000 clones; around 81% are singletons. The material sequenced was PBMCs, taken after 36 months of ibrutinib treatment. This TCR was sampled from a human donor with chronic lymphocytic leukemia.

CDR3 protein: CASSEGGREVYEQYF. The CDR3 nucleotides are TGTGCCAGCAGCGAGGGGGGACGGGAGGTCTACGAGCAGTACTTC. This chain connects TRBV9 to TRBJ2-7, with D possibly being TRBD2 (7 bases). V was pared by 3 bases and J by 3 bases, with 16 bases between. Germline V CDR1 and CDR2: SGDLS, YYNGEE. The CDR3 is 15 residues long.